The clone carrying this T cell receptor beta chain occurred a few times. What it recognizes is unknown. TCRdb's table, derived via immunoSEQ multiplex PCR, lists solely in-frame clones and lacks some. The data contain roughly 9,000 clones, 63% of them singletons. This entry is derived from a study of radiation and T cells in renal cell carcinoma. The treatment is: 15 Gy SBRT to primary tumor, nephrectomy 4 weeks later. Nephrectomy followed 15 Gy stereotactic body radiation by 4 weeks. Study results and limitations: Top tumor clonotypes rose in blood 2 weeks post-radiation, then contracted. Only small tumor regions of 0.95 to 1 g were sampled. Dominant CDR3 motifs were more common in irradiated tumors than controls.

This CDR3 comprises 15 residues. After removal of 3 bases from V and 9 bases from J, the junction contained 9 bases not matched to a gene. CDR1 and CDR2 (germline): MRHNA, SNTAGT. The sequencing used tumor tissue, collected from a patient whose treatment included radiotherapy and nephrectomy. J is TRBJ2-1 and V is TRBV6-4; 9 nucleotides line up with TRBD2. This receptor was obtained from a woman in her forties or fifties with renal cell carcinoma. The CDR3 reads CASSDNPSGTGEQFF. CDR3 nucleotides: TGTGCCAGCAGTGATAACCCTAGCGGGACGGGTGAGCAGTTCTTC.